A selection of T cell receptor beta chains follows, all from one sample in a study of beta chain features in type 1 diabetes. Sequencing was performed with immunoSEQ multiplex PCR; in TCRdb, only in-frame clones are kept and a portion is missing. The sample comprises under 150,000 clones, 6.9% of which are singletons, and 1.1% to 1.5% rests with the top ten. Sequencing was done on a sample of central memory CD4+ T cells from blood. These receptors all come from a woman in her twenties or thirties in good health. Both conserved end residues are trimmed from each CDR3. Each record gives: J gene, D gene, V gene, CDR3 protein. The D gene is left open where the match is weak.

J: TRBJ2-7; D: TRBD1; V: TRBV18; CDR3: ASSLRQGSEQY
J: TRBJ2-1; D: -; V: TRBV21-1; CDR3: ASSKKGSGRGRHEQF
J: TRBJ2-7; D: TRBD2; V: TRBV7-9; CDR3: ASSYIGRENEQY
J: TRBJ2-7; D: -; V: TRBV18; CDR3: ASSPDKSSEQY
J: TRBJ2-2; D: -; V: TRBV18; CDR3: ASSPSTGVTGELF
J: TRBJ2-5; D: -; V: TRBV30; CDR3: AWSPRRGGQETQY
J: TRBJ2-1; D: TRBD1; V: TRBV28; CDR3: ASSLTGGSYNEQF
J: TRBJ2-7; D: TRBD2; V: TRBV6-1; CDR3: ASSVSSSGSYEQY
J: TRBJ1-2; D: -; V: TRBV7-2; CDR3: ASSITLQGEANYGYT
J: TRBJ1-4; D: -; V: TRBV10-3; CDR3: AISGSGVLNEKLF
J: TRBJ2-1; D: TRBD2; V: TRBV4-2; CDR3: ASSQDLAGGKEQF
J: TRBJ2-1; D: -; V: TRBV28; CDR3: ASTSPAGAAGYNEQF
J: TRBJ1-4; D: -; V: TRBV4-2; CDR3: ASSQGSSRGEEKLF
J: TRBJ2-5; D: TRBD2; V: TRBV28; CDR3: ASSPSGRGETQY
J: TRBJ2-7; D: -; V: TRBV15; CDR3: ATSSQQGPYEQY
J: TRBJ1-1; D: -; V: TRBV7-3; CDR3: ASSLEVYTEAF
J: TRBJ2-7; D: TRBD2; V: TRBV29-1; CDR3: SVVRTSGSSYEQY
J: TRBJ2-3; D: -; V: TRBV29-1; CDR3: SVDSRTSTDTQY
J: TRBJ2-5; D: -; V: TRBV5-4; CDR3: ASSDGMSGETQY
J: TRBJ2-1; D: TRBD1; V: TRBV5-4; CDR3: ASSFTGTGYNEQF
J: TRBJ2-1; D: -; V: TRBV2; CDR3: ASSEILAHEQF
J: TRBJ2-7; D: -; V: TRBV2; CDR3: ASSESEGREQY
J: TRBJ2-3; D: TRBD2; V: TRBV5-4; CDR3: ASSPRVGAGDTQY
J: TRBJ2-2; D: -; V: TRBV9; CDR3: ASSVGHRNTGELF
J: TRBJ2-7; D: -; V: TRBV19; CDR3: ASRRTHTSYYEQY
J: TRBJ2-3; D: TRBD2; V: TRBV7-9; CDR3: AIPPRGALGSSIDTQY
J: TRBJ2-3; D: -; V: TRBV7-2; CDR3: ASSLERWQALADTQY
J: TRBJ2-5; D: TRBD1; V: TRBV29-1; CDR3: SVEGRGETQY
J: TRBJ1-4; D: TRBD1; V: TRBV7-2; CDR3: ASSPGQVHEKLF
J: TRBJ1-5; D: -; V: TRBV19; CDR3: ASSIWWRDDQPQH
J: TRBJ2-5; D: -; V: TRBV9; CDR3: ASSPLGRNQETQY
J: TRBJ2-2; D: TRBD2; V: TRBV19; CDR3: ASTPRREVYTGELF
J: TRBJ2-7; D: TRBD1; V: TRBV28; CDR3: ASRLTGESYEQY
J: TRBJ2-1; D: -; V: TRBV4-2; CDR3: ASSQESSWSYNEQF
J: TRBJ2-7; D: -; V: TRBV2; CDR3: ASEGVGSYEQY
J: TRBJ1-2; D: -; V: TRBV15; CDR3: ATSARVAYGYT
J: TRBJ2-1; D: -; V: TRBV4-2; CDR3: ASSQAGQGGTDYNEQF
J: TRBJ2-1; D: -; V: TRBV29-1; CDR3: SVGPPSSYNEQF
J: TRBJ2-2; D: -; V: TRBV5-4; CDR3: ASRERASHTGELF
J: TRBJ1-3; D: -; V: TRBV18; CDR3: ASSPAVLSGNTIY
J: TRBJ2-1; D: -; V: TRBV7-3; CDR3: ASSPIISGQQF
J: TRBJ2-2; D: TRBD2; V: TRBV9; CDR3: ASSKREGRNGELF
J: TRBJ2-7; D: TRBD1; V: TRBV30; CDR3: AWSGRTGSVGEQY
J: TRBJ2-3; D: TRBD2; V: TRBV9; CDR3: ASSVGARDYTDTQY
J: TRBJ1-5; D: -; V: TRBV18; CDR3: ASSPPGVGSNQPQH
J: TRBJ2-5; D: -; V: TRBV4-3; CDR3: ASSQGTGGSKLKTQY
J: TRBJ2-3; D: TRBD1; V: TRBV5-1; CDR3: ASSSGGDTQY
J: TRBJ2-3; D: -; V: TRBV6-6; CDR3: ASSDLGIADTQY
J: TRBJ2-3; D: TRBD2; V: TRBV4-1; CDR3: ASSQDGGGSTDTQY
J: TRBJ1-5; D: TRBD1; V: TRBV10-3; CDR3: ATGQEGNQPQH
J: TRBJ1-4; D: -; V: TRBV18; CDR3: ASSPRHLSQSNEKLF
J: TRBJ2-1; D: TRBD2; V: TRBV27; CDR3: ASSNLAGYYNEQF
J: TRBJ2-7; D: -; V: TRBV7-2; CDR3: ASSLAPPGLKVGEQY
J: TRBJ2-2; D: TRBD2; V: TRBV2; CDR3: ASSEGGSDTGELF
J: TRBJ2-1; D: TRBD2; V: TRBV19; CDR3: ASSYSGRYNEQF
J: TRBJ1-1; D: -; V: TRBV30; CDR3: AGSGQIEAF